A single sample gave rise to the 7 T cell receptor beta chains below, sequenced in a study of identical twins. TCRdb reanalysed the 5' RACE reads using MiXCR and keeps one entry per CDR3 protein. This table has some 240,000 distinct CDR3 sequences, roughly 8.7% appearing once. These same data were also listed under a study on yellow fever vaccine responses in identical twins.

Sequencing was carried out using CD8+ T cells sorted from blood. Source of these receptors: a woman aged 18-29 years in good health.

The V gene is TRBV7-6, the J gene TRBJ1-3, with no clear D. Trimming removed 5 bases at V and 8 bases at J, with 13 bases between. CDR3 length: 13 amino acids. Looked up from germline, CDR1 is SGHVS and CDR2 is FNYEAQ. The CDR3 DNA is TGTGCCAGCAGCCTGAGACTGGAGGACACCATATATTTT. It translates to CASSLRLEDTIYF. Full variable domain (outside the CDR3, taken from reference TRBV7-6 and TRBJ1-3): GAGVSQSPRYKVTKRGQDVALRCDPISGHVSLYWYRQALGQGPEFLTYFNYEAQQDKSGLPNDRFSAERPEGSISTLTIQRTEQRDSAMYRCASSLRLEDTIYFGEGSWLTVV.

V and J are TRBV5-1 and TRBJ2-1; 7 positions match TRBD2. V lost 0 bases, J lost 3 bases, and 9 bases stayed unmatched. CDR1 and CDR2 (germline): SGHRS, YFSETQ. The CDR3 has 17 residues. The CDR3 region has the DNA TGCGCCAGCAGCTTGGAGCTGGCGGGGGACTTCTACAATGAGCAGTTCTTC. The encoded protein is CASSLELAGDFYNEQFF.

This clonotype was picked up a small number of times. The chain joins TRBV7-9 to TRBJ2-3; 8 bases agree with TRBD2. With V trimmed by 5 bases and J by 2 bases, 6 bases remained unmatched. The CDR3 loop spans 15 amino acids. Germline V gene lookup returns CDR1 SEHNR and CDR2 FQNEAQ (reference sequence). The CDR3 here is CASSPREGSTDTQYF. CDR3 nucleotides: TGTGCCAGCAGCCCTCGGGAGGGATCCACAGATACGCAGTATTTT.

CDR3 amino acids: CASSSTGFYEQYF. CDR3 DNA sequence: TGTGCCAGCAGTTCGACAGGGTTTTACGAGCAGTACTTC. The rearrangement joins TRBV6-5 to TRBJ2-7; 7 nucleotides line up with TRBD1. V gave up 4 bases and J gave up 4 bases; unmatched junction bases: 4. From germline, CDR1 is MNHEY and CDR2 SVGAGI. The CDR3 runs to 13 residues.

V is TRBV9 and J is TRBJ2-3, with D perhaps TRBD2 (5 bases). Trimming removed 2 bases from V and 3 bases from J, with 13 bases in between. Germline V CDR1 and CDR2: SGDLS, YYNGEE. This CDR3 is 15 amino acids long. Here the CDR3 reads CASSVEGRKTDTQYF. CDR3 DNA: TGTGCCAGCAGCGTTGAGGGCAGAAAAACAGATACGCAGTATTTT.

This clonotype was seen only a few times. The V and J genes are TRBV27 and TRBJ2-5; D possibly corresponds to TRBD2 (6 bases). The CDR3 totals 15 residues. V was cut by 0 bases and J by 2 bases, with 10 bases left in between. Per germline, CDR1 MNHEY and CDR2 SMNVEV (reference sequence). This chain's CDR3 is CASSLSGGFQETQYF. In nucleotides, the CDR3 is TGTGCCAGCAGTTTATCCGGGGGATTTCAAGAGACCCAGTACTTC.

This clonotype has ten or more counts. The V gene is TRBV27, the J gene TRBJ2-5; no clear D gene. V lost 5 bases, J lost 1 base, and 8 bases lay in between. This CDR3 contains 13 residues. Germline loops: CDR1 MNHEY, CDR2 SMNVEV (reference sequence). The CDR3 nucleotides read TGTGCCAGCAGTCCCACCCCCCAAGAGACCCAGTACTTC. Translated: CASSPTPQETQYF.